The sequence of this T cell receptor (beta chain) was determined in a study of CD8 T cells in Susac syndrome. Peripheral blood CD8+ and CD4+ T cells were profiled by TCR beta sequencing. The multiple sclerosis control cohort comprised treatment-naive individuals presenting with stable or active relapsing-remitting disease. FACS enriched CD8+ TEMRA cells, while bulk CD8+ and CD4+ were negatively isolated. The RNA input was about 0.5 to 1 ug, and it was reverse transcribed with random hexamers. Amplification of TCR beta CDR3 across 54 Vbeta and 13 Jbeta was performed with immunoSEQ multiplex PCR. TCRdb re-called the immunoSEQ multiplex PCR reads through MiXCR, storing one row per CDR3 protein. The sample includes about 210,000 distinct CDR3 sequences, nearly 97% of them seen just once. CDR1 is SQVTM, CDR2 ANQGSEA, per germline. CDR3 size: 13 residues. V was clipped by 7 bases and J by 4 bases; unmatched bases: 7.

This chain connects TRBV29-1 to TRBJ1-2, with TRBD1 matching over 9 bases. This TCR came from a human donor with multiple sclerosis. The sample taken for sequencing was CD4+ T cells from PBMCs. CDR3: CSGDTGGGYGYTF. The CDR3 DNA reads as TGCAGCGGGGATACAGGGGGCGGCTATGGCTACACCTTC.